Presented here are 7 T cell receptor beta chains from one specimen sequenced in a study of blood T cell repertoires in COVID-19. Assay used: immunoSEQ multiplex PCR; TCRdb lists only in-frame clones, some missing. In the table there are 200,000 to 300,000 clones, around 88% of which are singletons. The sequenced sample consisted of PBMCs or T cells enriched from blood (not recorded which). Receptors originate from a woman aged 40-49 years with acute COVID-19.

The rearrangement uses TRBV4-3 and TRBJ1-2; weak D call: TRBD1 (6 bases). V was shortened by 2 bases and J by 4 bases, with 8 bases between the two germline ends. The germline V gene encodes CDR1 LGHNA and CDR2 YSLEER. This CDR3 is built from 13 residues. CDR3 DNA: TGCGCCAGCAGCCAAACAGGGTTCTATGGCTACACCTTC. This gives the protein CASSQTGFYGYTF.

The chain uses TRBV11-3 and TRBJ2-1; tentatively, D is TRBD2 (7 bases). V was pared by 0 bases and J by 1 base, with 10 bases between. This CDR3 is 16 amino acids long. CDR1 SGHNT and CDR2 YENEEA come from the germline V gene. The CDR3 nucleotides are TGTGCCAGCAGCTTAGAGGGAGGGGGTTCCTACAATGAGCAGTTCTTC. Residues: CASSLEGGGSYNEQFF.

The chain joins TRBV3-1 (or the pseudogene TRBV3-2) to TRBJ2-1, with 10 nucleotides matching TRBD2. Germline CDR1 is LGHDT and CDR2 is YNNKEL (reference sequence). The trim removed 8 bases at V and 7 bases at J, leaving 8 bases unmatched. The CDR3 is 14 residues long. The CDR3: CASAASGGVNEQFF. Here the CDR3 DNA reads TGTGCCAGCGCTGCTAGCGGGGGAGTAAATGAGCAGTTCTTC.

The CDR3 loop reads CASGSRLGGSADTQYF. The CDR3, as DNA: TGTGCCAGCGGATCCCGTTTAGGCGGGAGCGCGGATACGCAGTATTTT. The V and J genes are TRBV6-6 and TRBJ2-3, with TRBD2 identical over 7 bases. The trim removed 8 bases at V and 6 bases at J, leaving 17 bases unmatched. Looked up from germline, CDR1 is MNHNY and CDR2 is SVGAGI (reference sequence). CDR3 length: 16 residues.

The V and J genes are TRBV7-9 and TRBJ1-1; tentative D call: TRBD1 (6 bases). Germline V CDR1 and CDR2: SEHNR, FQNEAQ (reference sequence). The CDR3 runs to 13 residues. Trimming shortened V by 6 bases and J by 4 bases, and 12 bases separated the two germline ends. CDR3 sequence (DNA): TGTGCCAGCAGGAATACAGGGACCACTGAAGCTTTCTTT. Its protein product is CASRNTGTTEAFF. The complete variable domain, with remaining parts taken from reference TRBV7-9 and TRBJ1-1, reads DTGVSQNPRHKITKRGQNVTFRCDPISEHNRLYWYRQTLGQGPEFLTYFQNEAQLEKSRLLSDRFSAERPKGSFSTLEIQRTEQGDSAMYLCASRNTGTTEAFFGQGTRLTVV.

This rearrangement joins TRBV2 to TRBJ2-5; the D gene is possibly TRBD2 (6 bases). This CDR3 has 16 amino acids. The V end was cut by 4 bases, the J end by 1 base, with 16 bases between. The germline V gene has CDR1 SNHLY and CDR2 FYNNEI. The CDR3 loop reads CASSGGLALIQETQYF. CDR3 sequence (DNA): TGTGCCAGCAGTGGGGGACTCGCTCTTATCCAAGAGACCCAGTACTTC.

The chain links TRBV1 to TRBJ2-2; the D call in the table, TRBD1, was not verified against the DNA. TRBV1 is classified as a pseudogene. The CDR3 spans 18 residues. The CDR3 reads CTSRTTKGQGVHTGELFF. In nucleotides, the CDR3 is TGCACCAGCAGGACGACTAAGGGACAGGGGGTGCACACCGGGGAGCTGTTTTTT.